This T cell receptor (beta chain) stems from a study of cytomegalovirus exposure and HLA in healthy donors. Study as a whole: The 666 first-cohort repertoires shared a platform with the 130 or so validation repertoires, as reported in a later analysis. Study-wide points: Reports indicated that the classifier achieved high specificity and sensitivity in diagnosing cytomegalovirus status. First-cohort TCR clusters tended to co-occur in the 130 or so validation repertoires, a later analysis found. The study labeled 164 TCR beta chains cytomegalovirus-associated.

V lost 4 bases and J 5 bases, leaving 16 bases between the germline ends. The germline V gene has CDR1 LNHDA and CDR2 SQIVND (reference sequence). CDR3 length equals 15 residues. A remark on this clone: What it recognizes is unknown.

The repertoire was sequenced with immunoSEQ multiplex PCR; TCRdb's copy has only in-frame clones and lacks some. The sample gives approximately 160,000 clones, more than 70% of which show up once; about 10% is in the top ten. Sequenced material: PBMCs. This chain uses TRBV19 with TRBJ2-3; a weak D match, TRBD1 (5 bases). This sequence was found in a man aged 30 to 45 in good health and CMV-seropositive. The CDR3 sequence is CASSTTVNGRDTQYF. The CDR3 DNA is TGTGCCAGTAGTACGACAGTGAACGGAAGAGATACGCAGTATTTT.